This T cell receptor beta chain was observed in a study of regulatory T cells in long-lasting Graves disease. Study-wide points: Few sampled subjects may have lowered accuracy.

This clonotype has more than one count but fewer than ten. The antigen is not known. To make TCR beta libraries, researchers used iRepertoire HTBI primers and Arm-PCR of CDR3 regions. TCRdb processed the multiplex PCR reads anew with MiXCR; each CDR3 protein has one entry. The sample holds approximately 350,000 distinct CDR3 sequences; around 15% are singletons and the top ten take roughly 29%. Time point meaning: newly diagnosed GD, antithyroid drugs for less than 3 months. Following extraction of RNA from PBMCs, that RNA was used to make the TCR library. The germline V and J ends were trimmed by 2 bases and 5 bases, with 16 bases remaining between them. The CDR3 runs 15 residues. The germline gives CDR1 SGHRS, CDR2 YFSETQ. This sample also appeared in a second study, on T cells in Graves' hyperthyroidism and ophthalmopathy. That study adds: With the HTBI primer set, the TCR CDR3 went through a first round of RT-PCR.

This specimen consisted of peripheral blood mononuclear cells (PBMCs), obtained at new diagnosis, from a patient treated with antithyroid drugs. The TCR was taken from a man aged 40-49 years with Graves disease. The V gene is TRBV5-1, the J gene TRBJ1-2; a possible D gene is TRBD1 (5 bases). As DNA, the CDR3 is TGCGCCAGCAGCTTTTCCGGGACGGGGTTTTATGGCTACACCTTC. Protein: CASSFSGTGFYGYTF.